What follows describes a single TCR beta chain. Its specificity is unknown. Gene names are the mouse ones. Sequencing ends 1 residue short of the CDR3 end; the germline J gene provides the rest. This sample includes further DNA sequences coding for the same CDR3. The data stem from a study of tissue T cells after allogeneic stem cell transplantation. Overall study findings and caveats: Tissue-detected TCR repertoire was only partly captured by blood and spleen T cells. Alloreactivity or antigen specificity of tissue TCRs was not determined; some clones might be host cells.

The time point is: mouse harvest day 7 after allogeneic transplant. Each mouse received 10^7 T-cell-depleted marrow cells plus 10^6 splenic CD5+ T cells by tail vein. B6 (H2b) cells into BALB/c (H2d) mice; tissues taken at day 7 or 14. The CDR3 totals 14 residues. V lost 2 bases and J 0 bases, leaving 5 bases between the germline ends. Germline V gives CDR1 SNHLY, CDR2 FYNGKV (reference sequence). The table came from immunoSEQ multiplex PCR; TCRdb's copy has only in-frame clones and leaves some out. The table shows under 8,500 clones, with 40% to 60% occurring only once. The receptor comes from a female BALB/c mouse given C57BL/6 T cells with graft-versus-host disease after an allogeneic hematopoietic cell transplant. This chain connects TRBV3 to TRBJ1-3; a weak D match, TRBD1 (5 bases). Sequencing input: gut tissue. The CDR3: CASSLTGSGNTLYF. The sequenced CDR3 bases are TGTGCCAGCAGCTTAACAGGTTCTGGAAATACGCTCTAT.